The clone carrying this T cell receptor beta chain was detected many times. The data derive from a study of T-cell memory formation after mild COVID-19. The wider study: Largely, TCR clusters stayed within a single donor.

TCR alpha and TCR beta cDNA libraries carrying sample barcodes and UMIs were produced by 5'RACE using constant-segment primers. TCRdb itself ran the 5' RACE reads through MiXCR, one entry per CDR3 protein. Of 560,000 or so distinct CDR3 sequences listed, approximately 15% are singletons. The origin of this receptor is an adult woman who had mild COVID-19 (a few samples of this study predate the infection). Cell type and time point are not known. The sample was PBMCs or a T cell subset sorted from them (not recorded which).

The CDR3 region is CASSLRADEDYGYTF. CDR3 coding DNA: TGTGCCAGCAGCTTACGGGCGGACGAGGACTATGGCTACACCTTC. The chain couples TRBV7-6 to TRBJ1-2; D call uncertain. This CDR3 is built from 15 residues. Trimming took off 2 bases at V and 3 bases at J, with 13 bases between the two ends. Germline V gene sequence: CDR1 SGHVS, CDR2 FNYEAQ.